This TCR beta chain is from a study of beta chain features in type 1 diabetes. Study-wide context: The number of sorted cells examined across all samples was around 110 million. General observations from the study: Type 1 diabetes patients had TCRB CDR3s that were shorter (moderately but significantly so) in all four CD4+ subsets. The naive, central memory and Treg TCRB repertoires looked more alike in patients than they did in healthy donors.

TCRB transcripts that were expressed got sequenced, as all of the isolated RNA had been reverse transcribed. TCRdb's table, derived via immunoSEQ multiplex PCR, lists solely in-frame clones and lacks some. The sample contains 250,000 to 350,000 clones, approximately 15% of which appear only once. The table lists this clone with a few counts. Its antigen is as yet unknown. The CDR3 is made up of 13 amino acids. V lost 2 bases and J 4 bases, leaving 8 bases between the germline ends. The germline V gene has CDR1 LNHDA and CDR2 SQIVND (reference sequence). CD45RO/CCR7/CD25/CD127/CD95/CD27 sorting isolated CD4+ naive, central memory, regulatory and stem cell-like memory cells.

Sequencing was performed on naive CD4+ T cells from blood. The TCR was taken from a man aged 18 to 30 with type 1 diabetes. The chain uses TRBV19 and TRBJ1-2; D not certain. CDR3 bases: TGTGCCAGTAGTATATCAACGGGCTATGGCTACACCTTC. As protein: CASSISTGYGYTF.